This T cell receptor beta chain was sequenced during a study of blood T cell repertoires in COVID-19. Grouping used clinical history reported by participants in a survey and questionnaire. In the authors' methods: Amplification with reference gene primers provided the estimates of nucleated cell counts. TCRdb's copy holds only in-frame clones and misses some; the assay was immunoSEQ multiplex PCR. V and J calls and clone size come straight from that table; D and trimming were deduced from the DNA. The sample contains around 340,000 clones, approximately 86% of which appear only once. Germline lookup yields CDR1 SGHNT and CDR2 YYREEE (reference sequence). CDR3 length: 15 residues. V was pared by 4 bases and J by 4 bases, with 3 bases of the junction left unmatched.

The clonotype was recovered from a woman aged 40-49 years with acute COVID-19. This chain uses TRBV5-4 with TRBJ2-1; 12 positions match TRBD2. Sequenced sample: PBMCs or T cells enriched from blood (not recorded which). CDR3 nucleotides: TGTGCCAGCAGCGAGACTAGCGGGAGATACAATGAGCAGTTCTTC. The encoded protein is CASSETSGRYNEQFF. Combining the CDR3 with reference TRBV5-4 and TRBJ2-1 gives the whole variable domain ETGVTQSPTHLIKTRGQQVTLRCSSQSGHNTVSWYQQALGQGPQFIFQYYREEENGRGNFPPRFSGLQFPNYSSELNVNALELDDSALYLCASSETSGRYNEQFFGPGTRLTVL.